This TCR beta chain is drawn from a study of blood T cell repertoires in COVID-19 (dated by TCRdb to the early 2020s). A note on the overall study: Samples covering the acute and convalescent phases of COVID-19 were provided by collaborators in the United States, Italy and Spain. HLA class I and class II types, where available, came from metadata supplied by the sample provider rather than from assay-based typing. The repertoires were made available in a free public database intended to serve as a resource for research on the immune response to SARS-CoV-2. Samples came from the ongoing ImmuneRACE study (first 160 participants) plus 1,254 subjects from 6 global collaborators. Subjects who had been exposed to COVID-19, were actively infected with it, or had recovered from it provided the deeply sampled blood TCRbeta repertoires that made up the dataset. The prospective study material was composed of cDNA or gDNA derived from T cells, B-cell-depleted T cells, or PBMCs. The sample metadata nearly always contained a de-identified subject ID, COVID-19 status, age in years and sex.

As for this clone: Its binding antigen is unknown. No base qualities exist here, and no much larger clone lies one base off it.

Collaborating institutions collected whole blood in K2EDTA tubes following their own protocols. For TCRbeta analysis, collaborators shipped samples in one of three forms: frozen whole blood, isolated PBMCs, or DNA extracted from either of those sample types. The CDR3 holds 11 amino acids from the cysteine to the phenylalanine. CDR3 DNA is the only sequence kept; it has 33 bases, read in frame from the first base. Trimming at the junction amounts to 3 bases on V and 4 bases on J, and the germline ends lie 3 bases apart. Broader findings and caveats from the paper: How much clinical and demographic metadata was included differed by source and by participant, and the metadata was provided uncurated.

TCRbeta CDR3 regions were amplified from genomic DNA by means of the immunoSEQ Assay, a bias-controlled multiplex PCR. From the authors' description of their analysis: The number of nucleated cells in each sample was estimated by amplification of reference gene primers within the assay. To quantify the absolute abundance of each unique TCRbeta CDR3 rearrangement, sequence reads were collapsed and filtered. For each sample, productive Simpson clonality was calculated as the square root of Simpson's diversity index over productive rearrangements. The source is immuneACCESS, and TCRdb retained only in-frame sequences with V and J called. Part of the clones is not carried over; for the studies checked, unresolved V genes explain less than half of this, and the remainder is unexplained. The DNA gave D and trimming, while V, J and clone size come from that table. This sample gives around 66,000 clones in total; about 87% of them show up just once. Jointly, the top ten make up roughly 6.6% of the sample.

This receptor was identified in a man in his sixties with acute or convalescent COVID-19. The material sequenced was peripheral blood. The chain employs TRBV12-3 or TRBV12-4 and TRBJ1-2; no D gene call is confident. The DNA sequence is as follows: TGTGCCAGCAGTTTCGGCTATGGCTACACCTTC. The translation is CASSFGYGYTF.